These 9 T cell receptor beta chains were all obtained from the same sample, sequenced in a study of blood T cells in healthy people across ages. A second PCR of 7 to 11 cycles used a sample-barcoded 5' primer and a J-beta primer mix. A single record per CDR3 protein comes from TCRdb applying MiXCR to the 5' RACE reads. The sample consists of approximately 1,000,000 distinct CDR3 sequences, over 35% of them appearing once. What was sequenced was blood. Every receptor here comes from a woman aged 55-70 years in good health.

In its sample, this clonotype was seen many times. The CDR3 loop is CSVENSGQNYEQYF. In DNA form, the CDR3 reads TGCAGCGTTGAAAATTCGGGACAGAACTACGAGCAGTACTTC. The genes are TRBV29-1 and TRBJ2-7, with 7 bases that match TRBD1. The CDR3 sequence is 14 residues long. Trimming cost V 2 bases and J 3 bases; bases outside gene matches: 7. Per germline, CDR1 SQVTM and CDR2 ANQGSEA.

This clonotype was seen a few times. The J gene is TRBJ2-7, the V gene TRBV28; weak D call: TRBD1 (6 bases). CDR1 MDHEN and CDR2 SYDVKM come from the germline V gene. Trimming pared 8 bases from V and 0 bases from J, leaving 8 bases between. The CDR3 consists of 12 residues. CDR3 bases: TGTGCCAGCGCGGACAGCTCCTACGAGCAGTACTTC. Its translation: CASADSSYEQYF.

CDR3 coding DNA: TGTGCCACCAGCAGAGATGGAGCAGCGAACACCGGGGAGCTGTTTTTT. Protein: CATSRDGAANTGELFF. This sequence joins TRBV15 and TRBJ2-2; no clear D gene. The CDR3 sequence is 16 residues long. CDR1 is LNHNV and CDR2 is YYDKDF in the germline V gene (reference sequence). The V end was cut by 0 bases, the J end by 0 bases, with 8 bases between.

The CDR3 coding sequence is TGCAGTGCTACAGGGGGCATAAATCAGCCCCAGCATTTT. Amino acid sequence: CSATGGINQPQHF. This chain uses TRBV20-1 with TRBJ1-5; 8 bases map to TRBD1. J gave up 4 bases and V 4 bases, and 3 bases lay outside the gene matches. Germline V gives CDR1 DFQATT, CDR2 SNEGSKA (reference sequence). CDR3 length: 13 amino acids.

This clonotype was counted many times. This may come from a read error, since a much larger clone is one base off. CDR3 loop: CASSDLAGKGNEQYF. CDR3 bases: TGCGCCAGCAGTGACCTAGCGGGAAAGGGGAATGAGCAGTACTTC. This chain joins TRBV10-2 and TRBJ2-5; TRBD2 agrees at 9 bases. This CDR3 has 15 residues. Germline trimming cut 3 bases from V and 11 bases from J; bases unmatched to any gene: 13. Germline CDR1 WSHSY, CDR2 SAAADI.

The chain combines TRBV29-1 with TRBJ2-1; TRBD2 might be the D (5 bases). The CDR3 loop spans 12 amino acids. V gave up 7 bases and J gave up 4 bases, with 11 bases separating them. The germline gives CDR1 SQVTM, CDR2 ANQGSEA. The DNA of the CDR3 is TGCAGCGGGGGAAGGGAGTACAATGAGCAGTTCTTC. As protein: CSGGREYNEQFF.

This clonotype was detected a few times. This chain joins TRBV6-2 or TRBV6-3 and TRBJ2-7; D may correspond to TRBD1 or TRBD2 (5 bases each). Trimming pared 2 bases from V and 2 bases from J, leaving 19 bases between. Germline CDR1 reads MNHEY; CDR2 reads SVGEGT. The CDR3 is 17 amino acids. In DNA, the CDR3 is TGTGCCAGCAGTTACCCACGGGGTGGGACCCTGACCTACGAGCAGTACTTC. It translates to CASSYPRGGTLTYEQYF.

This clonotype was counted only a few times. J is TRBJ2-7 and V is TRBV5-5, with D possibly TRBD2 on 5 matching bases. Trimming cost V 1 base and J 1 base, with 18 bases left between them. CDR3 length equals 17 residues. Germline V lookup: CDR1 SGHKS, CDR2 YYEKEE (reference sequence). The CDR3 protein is CASSLRPQSEGSYEQYF. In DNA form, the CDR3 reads TGTGCCAGCAGCTTGAGGCCGCAGTCCGAGGGATCCTACGAGCAGTACTTC.

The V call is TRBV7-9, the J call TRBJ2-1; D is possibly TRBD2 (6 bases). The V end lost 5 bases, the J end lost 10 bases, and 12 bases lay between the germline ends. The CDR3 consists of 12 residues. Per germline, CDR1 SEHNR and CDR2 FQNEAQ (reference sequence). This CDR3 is CASSDGGLEQFF. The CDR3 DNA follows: TGTGCCAGCAGCGACGGGGGACTCGAGCAGTTCTTC.